The 6 T cell receptor beta chains presented below share a single source sample, sequenced in a study of immune cell composition in non-small cell lung cancer. Data came from immunoSEQ multiplex PCR; TCRdb stores just in-frame clones and leaves some out. The repertoire includes hundreds of clones, 60% to 80% of them detected once, and under 15% sits in the top ten. The normal lung sample lay at least 3 cm, and maximally far, from the tumour. Sample: non-adjacent lung tissue. The receptors were gathered from a human donor with non-small cell lung cancer.

This rearrangement joins TRBV9 to TRBJ2-1; D may be TRBD2 (6 bases). V was shortened by 0 bases and J by 7 bases, with 14 bases between the two germline ends. In germline, CDR1 is SGDLS, CDR2 YYNGEE. The CDR3 totals 15 residues. CDR3 sequence reads: CASSVGGVATNEQFF. CDR3 nucleotides: TGTGCCAGCAGCGTAGGGGGGGTGGCCACGAATGAGCAGTTCTTC.

The chain couples TRBV10-2 to TRBJ2-5, with D possibly matching TRBD2 (7 bases). Germline V CDR1 and CDR2: WSHSY, SAAADI. The V and J ends lost 7 bases and 5 bases respectively, with 23 bases between them. The CDR3 contains 16 residues. DNA of the CDR3: TGCGCCAGCACCCCTATGGGGGGGGCCTCTAGGGAGACCCAGTACTTC. The encoded protein is CASTPMGGASRETQYF.

J is TRBJ2-1 and V is TRBV28, with D possibly being TRBD1 (6 bases). The CDR3 extends over 15 amino acids. V was pared by 7 bases and J by 8 bases, with 21 bases between. Per germline, CDR1 MDHEN and CDR2 SYDVKM. The CDR3 DNA sequence: TGTGCCAGCACTCAGCCCGGGCTAGGGGGTGATGAGCAGTTCTTC. Its translation is CASTQPGLGGDEQFF.

The sample holds a few counts of this clone. CDR3 protein: CASSLPDRATYNEQFF. DNA of the CDR3: TGTGCCAGCAGCTTACCCGACAGGGCTACCTACAATGAGCAGTTCTTC. This rearrangement joins TRBV7-8 to TRBJ2-1, with 7 bases that match TRBD1. The CDR3 extends over 16 amino acids. V trimming: 2 bases; J trimming: 2 bases; junction bases outside the gene matches: 6. Germline V gene lookup returns CDR1 SGHVS and CDR2 FQNEAQ.

The chain carries TRBV2 and TRBJ1-6, with 10 bases matching TRBD1. Trimming cost V 9 bases and J 5 bases; bases outside gene matches: 4. Germline V lookup: CDR1 SNHLY, CDR2 FYNNEI. This CDR3 is built from 14 residues. The CDR3 loop is CARSGTGDNSPLHF. CDR3 nucleotide sequence: TGTGCCAGATCAGGGACAGGGGATAATTCACCCCTCCACTTT.

The chain is built from TRBV5-5 and TRBJ2-1; D might be TRBD2 (6 bases). CDR1 and CDR2 from the germline V gene are SGHKS and YYEKEE (reference sequence). Trimming pared 4 bases from V and 3 bases from J, leaving 17 bases between. There are 16 residues in the CDR3. The CDR3 loop is CASSPHGGEYYNEQFF. The CDR3 DNA reads TGTGCCAGCAGCCCGCACGGGGGAGAGTACTACAATGAGCAGTTCTTC.